The clone carrying this T cell receptor beta chain has just one count. Its target is unknown. The sample belongs to a study of cytomegalovirus exposure and HLA in healthy donors. Study-wide findings and caveats: Both high specificity and high sensitivity reportedly marked the classifier's diagnosis of cytomegalovirus status. Exclusion applied to some V segments, including TRBV6-2 and TRBV6-3, as they were indistinguishable.

Germline-derived CDR1 and CDR2 are KGHSH and LQKENI. The length of the CDR3 is 16 residues. The V end lost 2 bases, the J end lost 0 bases, and 11 bases lay between the germline ends. Both 60 Vbeta primers and 13 Jbeta primers went into the PCR. The assay was immunoSEQ multiplex PCR, and TCRdb's table has in-frame clones only and misses some. The sample carries roughly 150,000 clones, 81% recorded once. Sequenced input: PBMCs. This sequence originates from a woman under 30 in good health and CMV-seronegative. The gene calls are TRBV18 and TRBJ2-1, with D perhaps TRBD1 (5 bases). The CDR3 DNA sequence: TGTGCCAGCTCACCAATATCTGGGGCCTCCTACAATGAGCAGTTCTTC. Protein product: CASSPISGASYNEQFF.